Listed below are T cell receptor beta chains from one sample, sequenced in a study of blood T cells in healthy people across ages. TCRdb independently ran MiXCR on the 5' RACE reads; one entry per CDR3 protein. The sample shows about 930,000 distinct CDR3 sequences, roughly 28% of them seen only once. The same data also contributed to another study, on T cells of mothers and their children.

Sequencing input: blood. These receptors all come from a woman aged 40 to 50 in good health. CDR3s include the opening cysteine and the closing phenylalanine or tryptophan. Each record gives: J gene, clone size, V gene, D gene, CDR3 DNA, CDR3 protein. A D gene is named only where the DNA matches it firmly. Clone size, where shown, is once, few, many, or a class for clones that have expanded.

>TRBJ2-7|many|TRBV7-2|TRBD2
TGTGCCAGCAGCTTGGGACTAGCGACCTACGAGCAGTACTTC
CASSLGLATYEQYF
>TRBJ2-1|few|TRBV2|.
TGTGCCAGCAGTGAGGGTTTAGCGTCTTACCACAATGAGCAGTTCTTC
CASSEGLASYHNEQFF
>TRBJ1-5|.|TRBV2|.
TGTGCCAGCAGGAGCAAGACTCATAGCAATCAGCCCCAGCATTTT
CASRSKTHSNQPQHF
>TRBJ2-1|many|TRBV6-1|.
TGTGCCAGCAGTGAAGTAGGAGTCGGATACAATGAGCAGTTCTTC
CASSEVGVGYNEQFF
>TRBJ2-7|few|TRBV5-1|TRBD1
TGCGCCAGCAGCTTGGAGGGACAGGGGTGGCGGTACTTC
CASSLEGQGWRYF
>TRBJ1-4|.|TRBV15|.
TGTGCCACCAGCAGAGATCTGGGGGTAGGGGAAGTGGAAAAACTGTTTTTT
CATSRDLGVGEVEKLFF
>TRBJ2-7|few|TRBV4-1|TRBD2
TGCGCCAGCAGCCAAGCGGGGGGGGGTACCTACGAGCAGTACTTC
CASSQAGGGTYEQYF
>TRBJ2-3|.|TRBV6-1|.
TGTGCCAGCCGTGGTCGGGATACGCAGTATTTT
CASRGRDTQYF
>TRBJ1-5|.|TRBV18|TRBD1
TGTGCCGGCTCACGAGGGGTAGGGGGCCCCAATCAGCCCCAGCATTTT
CAGSRGVGGPNQPQHF
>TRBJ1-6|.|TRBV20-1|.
TGCAGTGCTAACTGGGGGAGGGACATTCTCAATTCACCCCTCCACTTT
CSANWGRDILNSPLHF
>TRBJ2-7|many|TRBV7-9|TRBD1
TGTGCCAGCAGCGTTCGGGACAGTTACTCCTACGAGCAGTACTTC
CASSVRDSYSYEQYF
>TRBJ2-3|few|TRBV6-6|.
TGTGCCAGCAGGAGTTACACGGATAAAAGCACAGATACGCAGTATTTT
CASRSYTDKSTDTQYF
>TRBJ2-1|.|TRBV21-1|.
TGTGCCAGCAGCAAGGGGGCAGTACACCACAATGAGCAGTTCTTC
CASSKGAVHHNEQFF
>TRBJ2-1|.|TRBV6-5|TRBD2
TGTGCCAGCAGTTACTCCACTAGCGGCAATGAGCAGTTCTTC
CASSYSTSGNEQFF
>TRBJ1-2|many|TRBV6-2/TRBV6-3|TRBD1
TGTGCCAGCAGTTACTCAGGGGGCGATCTACCTTATGGCTACACCTTC
CASSYSGGDLPYGYTF
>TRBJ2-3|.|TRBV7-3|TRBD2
TGTGCCAGCAGCTTAGCGGCTAGCGGGGGTGTCACAGATACGCAGTATTTT
CASSLAASGGVTDTQYF
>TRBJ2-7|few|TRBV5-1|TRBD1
TGCGCCAGCAGCCGAACACAGGGGCCGGCCGAGCAGTACTTC
CASSRTQGPAEQYF
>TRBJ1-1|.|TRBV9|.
TGTGCCAGCAGCGTAGATGGGGGCGCGATCACTGAAGCTTTCTTT
CASSVDGGAITEAFF
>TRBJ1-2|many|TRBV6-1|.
TGTGCCAGCAGCGATCCGGGACACCCAAACTATGGCTACACCTTC
CASSDPGHPNYGYTF
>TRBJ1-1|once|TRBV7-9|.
TGTGCCAGCAGCTTAGTGGTTTACAGAATGAACACTGAAGCTTTCTTT
CASSLVVYRMNTEAFF
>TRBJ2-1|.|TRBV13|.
TGTGCCAGCAGCTTGGGGGTTCGGAACTCCTACAATGAGCAGTTCTTC
CASSLGVRNSYNEQFF
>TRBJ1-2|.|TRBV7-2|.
TGTGCCAGCAGCTTATCCCCGGGGCCCTTTAACTATGGCTACACCTTC
CASSLSPGPFNYGYTF
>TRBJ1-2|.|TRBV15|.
TGTGCCACCAGCAGAGATTCGCAGGGGTCCTATGGCTACACCTTC
CATSRDSQGSYGYTF
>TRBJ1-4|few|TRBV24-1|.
TGTGCAACTAATGAAAAACTGTTTTTT
CATNEKLFF
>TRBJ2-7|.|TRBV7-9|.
TGTGCCTATAGTCTAGGGGCTACCGACGAGCAGTACTTC
CAYSLGATDEQYF
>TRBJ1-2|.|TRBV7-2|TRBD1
TGTGCCAGCAGCGAAGAGGGACAGGGCTATGGCTACACCTTC
CASSEEGQGYGYTF
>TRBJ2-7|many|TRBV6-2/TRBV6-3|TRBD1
TGTGCCAGCAGTTACCCAAAGAGGACAGGGGAAGCCTACGAGCAGTACTTC
CASSYPKRTGEAYEQYF
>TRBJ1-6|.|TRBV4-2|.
TGTGCCAGCAGCCAAGATGGGGACACCTCACCCCTCCACTTT
CASSQDGDTSPLHF
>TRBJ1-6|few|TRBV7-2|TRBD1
TGTGCCAGCAGCTTAGGTTTTGGGGGACAGGGTGGATCACCCCTCCACTTT
CASSLGFGGQGGSPLHF
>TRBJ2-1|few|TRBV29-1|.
TGCAGCGTTGTTCCGGGTGGCTCCTACAATGAGCAGTTCTTC
CSVVPGGSYNEQFF
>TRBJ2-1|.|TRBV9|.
TGTGCCAGCAGCGCCCACGGGCGGGGGCTGGGGGATGAGCAGTTCTTC
CASSAHGRGLGDEQFF
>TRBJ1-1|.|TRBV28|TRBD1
TGTGCCAGCAGTTTAGGACAGGGGACCAGTGAAGCTTTCTTT
CASSLGQGTSEAFF
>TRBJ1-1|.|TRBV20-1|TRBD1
TGCAGTGCCTCCCCGGGACAGGGGATAGGCACTGAAGCTTTCTTT
CSASPGQGIGTEAFF
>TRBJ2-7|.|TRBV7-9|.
TGTGCCAGCAGCACAGGACAGAGCGAGCAGTACTTC
CASSTGQSEQYF
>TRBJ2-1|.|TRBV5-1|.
TGCGCCAGCAGCTTACGGTGGAGGTCCTACAATGAGCAGTTCTTC
CASSLRWRSYNEQFF
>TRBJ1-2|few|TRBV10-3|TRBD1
TGTGCCATCAGCGACAGGGGCTATGGCTACACCTTC
CAISDRGYGYTF
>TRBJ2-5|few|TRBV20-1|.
TGCAGTGCTAGCCGGGACTTTCAAGAGACCCAGTACTTC
CSASRDFQETQYF
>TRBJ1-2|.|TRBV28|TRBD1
TGTGCCAGCGGGACAGGGGGCTCGGGTAACTATGGCTACACCTTC
CASGTGGSGNYGYTF
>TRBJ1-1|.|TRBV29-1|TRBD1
TGCAGCGTATGGGACAGGGAAGGGAGTAGGAGGACTGAAGCTTTCTTT
CSVWDREGSRRTEAFF
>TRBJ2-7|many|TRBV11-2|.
TGTGCCAGCAGCTTAGATCAGGGCCCCTACGAGCAGTACTTC
CASSLDQGPYEQYF
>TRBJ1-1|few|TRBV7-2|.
TGTGCCAGCAGCTTACTGGGGGGTGGGGAAGCTTTCTTT
CASSLLGGGEAFF
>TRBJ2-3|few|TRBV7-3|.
TGTGCCAGCAACTTAGGGGACGACACAGATACGCAGTATTTT
CASNLGDDTDTQYF
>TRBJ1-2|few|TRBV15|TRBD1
TGTGCCACCAAGGGGACAGGGGATGGCTACACCTTC
CATKGTGDGYTF